This is a list of T cell receptor beta chains from one sample in a study of cytotoxic CD8 clonotypes in ibrutinib-treated CLL. The method was immunoSEQ multiplex PCR; TCRdb's version includes in-frame clones alone and lacks a portion of them. This sample has approximately 170,000 clones, with about 88% found just once. The source was PBMCs, collected at disease progression, from a patient treated with ibrutinib. The receptor set was obtained from a human donor with chronic lymphocytic leukemia. The CDR3 runs from the conserved cysteine through the conserved F or W. Each record gives: J gene, clone size, V gene, D gene, CDR3 protein, CDR3 DNA. The D gene is left open where the match is weak. Rows give clone size only sometimes, using once, few, many, or a class for an expanded clone.

j_gene: TRBJ2-3
abundance: NA
v_gene: TRBV5-1
d_gene: NA
CDR3aa: CASSLGWGAEDTQYF
CDR3nt: TGCGCCAGCAGCTTGGGTTGGGGCGCGGAAGATACGCAGTATTTT

j_gene: TRBJ2-6
abundance: once
v_gene: TRBV7-3
d_gene: TRBD1
CDR3aa: CASSFTGAGANVLTF
CDR3nt: TGTGCCAGCAGCTTCACAGGGGCTGGGGCCAACGTCCTGACTTTC

j_gene: TRBJ2-7
abundance: NA
v_gene: TRBV10-1
d_gene: TRBD2
CDR3aa: CASSDGGERDEQYF
CDR3nt: TGCGCCAGCTCCGACGGGGGGGAACGTGACGAGCAGTACTTC

j_gene: TRBJ2-7
abundance: NA
v_gene: TRBV28
d_gene: NA
CDR3aa: CASSLWTRVRANYEQYF
CDR3nt: TGTGCCAGCAGTTTATGGACTCGGGTGCGAGCAAACTACGAGCAGTACTTC

j_gene: TRBJ2-1
abundance: NA
v_gene: TRBV27
d_gene: TRBD1
CDR3aa: CASSPDRVGHEQFF
CDR3nt: TGTGCCAGCAGTCCGGACAGGGTCGGTCATGAGCAGTTCTTC

j_gene: TRBJ1-1
abundance: NA
v_gene: TRBV5-6
d_gene: NA
CDR3aa: CASSSDVETGNTEAFF
CDR3nt: TGTGCCAGCAGCTCGGATGTTGAGACAGGGAACACTGAAGCTTTCTTT

j_gene: TRBJ1-1
abundance: NA
v_gene: TRBV11-2
d_gene: NA
CDR3aa: CASSFGPNTEAFF
CDR3nt: TGTGCCAGCAGCTTCGGGCCGAACACTGAAGCTTTCTTT

j_gene: TRBJ2-5
abundance: NA
v_gene: TRBV28
d_gene: TRBD1
CDR3aa: CASARRTGRGETQYF
CDR3nt: TGTGCCAGCGCCCGAAGGACAGGGCGGGGAGAGACCCAGTACTTC

j_gene: TRBJ1-1
abundance: NA
v_gene: TRBV30
d_gene: TRBD1
CDR3aa: CAWSSQAGTGRVGAFF
CDR3nt: TGTGCCTGGAGTTCCCAAGCCGGGACAGGGAGAGTAGGGGCTTTCTTT

j_gene: TRBJ1-1
abundance: once
v_gene: TRBV11-2
d_gene: NA
CDR3aa: CASSLVMGDTEAFF
CDR3nt: TGTGCCAGCAGCTTAGTAATGGGGGATACTGAAGCTTTCTTT

j_gene: TRBJ2-3
abundance: NA
v_gene: TRBV28
d_gene: NA
CDR3aa: CASSLMGGTDTQYF
CDR3nt: TGTGCCAGCAGTTTAATGGGGGGAACAGATACGCAGTATTTT

j_gene: TRBJ1-1
abundance: NA
v_gene: TRBV6-1
d_gene: NA
CDR3aa: CASRATTNTEAFF
CDR3nt: TGTGCCAGCAGGGCGACAACGAACACTGAAGCTTTCTTT

j_gene: TRBJ1-6
abundance: NA
v_gene: TRBV7-2
d_gene: NA
CDR3aa: CASSLYKLQGHNSPLHF
CDR3nt: TGTGCCAGCAGCTTATATAAGTTGCAGGGTCATAATTCACCCCTCCACTTT

j_gene: TRBJ2-1
abundance: NA
v_gene: TRBV29-1
d_gene: TRBD1
CDR3aa: CSVVSILGDRLYNEQFF
CDR3nt: TGCAGCGTTGTCTCGATATTAGGGGACAGACTCTACAATGAGCAGTTCTTC

j_gene: TRBJ1-1
abundance: NA
v_gene: TRBV19
d_gene: NA
CDR3aa: CASTRNLMNTEAFF
CDR3nt: TGTGCCAGTACCCGCAACCTAATGAACACTGAAGCTTTCTTT

j_gene: TRBJ2-7
abundance: few
v_gene: TRBV7-9
d_gene: TRBD2
CDR3aa: CASSPTSGSFEQYF
CDR3nt: TGTGCCAGCAGCCCGACTAGCGGGAGTTTTGAGCAGTACTTC

j_gene: TRBJ1-1
abundance: NA
v_gene: TRBV5-1
d_gene: NA
CDR3aa: CASSFPGMNTEAFF
CDR3nt: TGCGCCAGCAGCTTCCCAGGGATGAACACTGAAGCTTTCTTT

j_gene: TRBJ2-3
abundance: NA
v_gene: TRBV7-3
d_gene: NA
CDR3aa: CASSLRGGGTDTQYF
CDR3nt: TGTGCCAGCAGCTTAAGGGGTGGAGGCACAGATACGCAGTATTTT

j_gene: TRBJ1-5
abundance: NA
v_gene: TRBV6-1
d_gene: NA
CDR3aa: CASSEAGGSDNQPQHF
CDR3nt: TGTGCCAGCAGTGAAGCCGGGGGGAGTGACAATCAGCCCCAGCATTTT

j_gene: TRBJ1-2
abundance: NA
v_gene: TRBV10-3
d_gene: NA
CDR3aa: CAISVGETKGYTF
CDR3nt: TGTGCCATCAGTGTGGGCGAGACGAAAGGCTACACCTTC

j_gene: TRBJ1-5
abundance: NA
v_gene: TRBV15
d_gene: TRBD1
CDR3aa: CATSRASGGRPSNQPQHF
CDR3nt: TGTGCCACCAGCAGAGCGTCAGGGGGAAGGCCTAGCAATCAGCCCCAGCATTTT

j_gene: TRBJ1-3
abundance: NA
v_gene: TRBV29-1
d_gene: NA
CDR3aa: CSVPGLNTIYF
CDR3nt: TGCAGCGTTCCTGGTTTAAACACCATATATTTT

j_gene: TRBJ2-6
abundance: NA
v_gene: TRBV30
d_gene: NA
CDR3aa: CAWGLDGNLAGANVLTF
CDR3nt: TGTGCCTGGGGTTTGGACGGGAACTTAGCTGGGGCCAACGTCCTGACTTTC

j_gene: TRBJ2-7
abundance: NA
v_gene: TRBV4-3
d_gene: NA
CDR3aa: CASSQVGSGALYEQYF
CDR3nt: TGCGCCAGCAGCCAAGTGGGTTCGGGGGCCCTCTACGAGCAGTACTTC

j_gene: TRBJ1-1
abundance: NA
v_gene: TRBV6-5
d_gene: NA
CDR3aa: CASSKTRLSGTEAFF
CDR3nt: TGTGCCAGCAGTAAAACCAGGTTATCGGGCACTGAAGCTTTCTTT

j_gene: TRBJ2-7
abundance: NA
v_gene: TRBV4-1
d_gene: TRBD1
CDR3aa: CASSQEGRGRSYEQYF
CDR3nt: TGCGCCAGCAGCCAAGAGGGCAGGGGGCGAAGCTACGAGCAGTACTTC

j_gene: TRBJ1-1
abundance: NA
v_gene: TRBV5-1
d_gene: TRBD1
CDR3aa: CASSLPGQGPSGAEAFF
CDR3nt: TGCGCCAGCAGCTTACCAGGACAGGGGCCTTCGGGAGCTGAAGCTTTCTTT

j_gene: TRBJ2-3
abundance: NA
v_gene: TRBV30
d_gene: TRBD2
CDR3aa: CAWSGGLAGAGDTQYF
CDR3nt: TGTGCCTGGAGTGGAGGACTAGCGGGAGCTGGGGATACGCAGTATTTT

j_gene: TRBJ2-1
abundance: NA
v_gene: TRBV11-2
d_gene: TRBD2
CDR3aa: CASSLAGGRYNEQFF
CDR3nt: TGTGCCAGCAGCTTAGCGGGAGGGCGATACAATGAGCAGTTCTTC